These 4 T cell receptor beta chains came from one sample sequenced in a study of post-analysis software for immune sequencing data. Study results and limitations: Patients showed TRBV5-6, TRBV5-1 and TRBV20-1 among 4 or 5 TRBV segments more frequent than in controls.

TCR beta cDNA libraries included unique molecular identifiers. One entry per CDR3 protein, called by TCRdb with MiXCR from the PCR reads. The sample lists fewer than 900,000 distinct CDR3 sequences, about half occurring once. No antigen has been identified for these receptors. Specimen: blood. The receptor set was obtained from a girl aged 5 to 17 with multiple sclerosis.

This clonotype was counted a few times. The chain uses TRBV11-2 and TRBJ2-1, with D possibly TRBD2 on 6 matching bases. The CDR3 has 16 amino acids. Germline CDR1 and CDR2: SGHAT and FQNNGV. V lost 1 base and J lost 6, with 16 bases in between. The CDR3 nucleotides read TGTGCCAGCAGCTTAGCTCCGGGGGTAGCGGCCAATGAGCAGTTCTTC. This codes for CASSLAPGVAANEQFF. Supplemented by reference TRBV11-2 and TRBJ2-1, the full variable domain reads EAGVAQSPRYKIIEKRQSVAFWCNPISGHATLYWYQQILGQGPKLLIQFQNNGVVDDSQLPKDRFSAERLKGVDSTLKIQPAKLEDSAVYLCASSLAPGVAANEQFFGPGTRLTVL.

This clonotype was picked up a small number of times. The chain links TRBV7-2 to TRBJ2-7, with D possibly matching TRBD2 (6 bases). The CDR3 is made up of 14 amino acids. V was trimmed by 1 base and J by 7 bases, leaving 14 bases between them. Germline V gene sequence: CDR1 SGHTA, CDR2 FQGNSA. CDR3: CASSLVTTGGEQYF. CDR3 in DNA: TGTGCCAGCAGCTTAGTGACCACCGGGGGTGAGCAGTACTTC.

The chain joins TRBV12-3 or TRBV12-4 to TRBJ1-2; D not certain. Trimming removed 6 bases from V and 4 bases from J, with 15 bases in between. The CDR3 totals 14 residues. DNA of the CDR3: TGTGCCAGCAGCCCCCCGGGCAGCGGCTATGGCTACACCTTC. Protein product: CASSPPGSGYGYTF.

The CDR3 loop is CASSNNSPLHF. The CDR3 region has the DNA TGTGCCAGCAGTAATAATTCACCCCTCCACTTT. This chain links TRBV12-3 or TRBV12-4 with TRBJ1-6; D is unclear. The CDR3 totals 11 residues. V shed 5 bases and J shed 5 bases, with 1 base lying between them.